The present T cell receptor (beta chain) was sequenced within a study of T cells in tuberculosis. Study information: CD1B tetramers identified T cells specific for mycobacterial lipid GMM.

After thawing and overnight rest, PBMC were stained with GMM-loaded CD1B tetramer, viability dye and anti-CD3 for sorting. C32 glucose monomycolate from Rhodococcus equi was loaded onto the CD1B tetramers. CD14-expressing monocytes were removed from PBMC before cryopreservation and sorting. This table comes from immunoSEQ multiplex PCR, and its TCRdb copy is limited to in-frame clones, with some not included. The sample yields about 88,000 clones, roughly 91% seen once. Germline V gene data show CDR1 as SGHVS and CDR2 as FQNEAQ. The CDR3 is made up of 13 amino acids. Trimming took off 0 bases at V and 3 bases at J, with 6 bases between the two ends. The table lists this clone with a few counts.

Source material: CD1b-GMM tetramer-negative cells sorted from PBMCs. The V gene is TRBV7-8, the J gene TRBJ2-7, with D tentatively TRBD1 (5 bases). The sequence came from an adult woman with latent tuberculosis. The CDR3 loop is CASSLARVYEQYF. As DNA, the CDR3 is TGTGCCAGCAGCTTAGCCAGGGTCTACGAGCAGTACTTC.